This is a list of T cell receptor beta chains from one sample in a study of T cells after yellow fever vaccination. TCRdb re-called the 5' RACE reads through MiXCR, storing one row per CDR3 protein. Here the sample spans under 500,000 distinct CDR3 sequences, 18% being singletons. The sequenced sample was PBMCs, obtained before the yellow fever booster vaccination. The receptors come from a man younger than 35 who received the YFV17D yellow fever vaccine. CDR3s include the opening cysteine and the closing phenylalanine or tryptophan. The order of the fields is D gene, V gene, clone size, J gene, CDR3 DNA, CDR3 protein. D genes are given only for firm matches. The size field is filled for only some rows; it gives once, few, many or a size class.

>TRBD1|TRBV7-2|few|TRBJ1-5
TGTGCCAGCAGCCGACCAGGGACAGGGGACCGTCTGGGGCCCCAGCATTTT
CASSRPGTGDRLGPQHF
>TRBD2|TRBV6-5|few|TRBJ2-1
TGTGCCAGCAGTTATGGACTAGCGGCCTACAATGAGCAGTTCTTC
CASSYGLAAYNEQFF
>.|TRBV27|few|TRBJ1-5
TGTGCCAGCAGACACAGGGCGGGCAATCAGCCCCAGCATTTT
CASRHRAGNQPQHF
>.|TRBV5-1|.|TRBJ1-1
TGCGCCAGCAGCTTACCGGGAGGGGCGGGCGGCGGGGAAGCTTTCTTT
CASSLPGGAGGGEAFF
>TRBD1|TRBV12-3/TRBV12-4|few|TRBJ2-1
TGTGCCAGTTCCCCGGGACAGGGGGCAAATGAGCAGTTCTTC
CASSPGQGANEQFF
>.|TRBV9|many|TRBJ2-3
TGTGCCAGCAGCGGCCTCCCTGGACTAAAAATGCCGGGAGATACGCAGTATTTT
CASSGLPGLKMPGDTQYF
>.|TRBV7-2|few|TRBJ2-4
TGTGCCAGCAGTCGGGACCAGAACATTCAGTACTTC
CASSRDQNIQYF
>.|TRBV20-1|few|TRBJ2-3
TGCAGTGCCAGTACGTTCTCGGCGGGAAGCACAGATACGCAGTATTTT
CSASTFSAGSTDTQYF
>.|TRBV18|.|TRBJ2-7
TGTGCCAGCTCACCTGTGGGGGGACACATACGGCAGTACTTC
CASSPVGGHIRQYF
>.|TRBV6-6|.|TRBJ2-1
TGTGCCAGCAGTTACGGGAGGACGTCGGATGCAGCGGGGCAGTTCTTC
CASSYGRTSDAAGQFF
>.|TRBV4-1|few|TRBJ2-3
TGCGCCAGCACCCCCTTGTTCACAGATACGCAGTATTTT
CASTPLFTDTQYF
>.|TRBV7-9|.|TRBJ2-3
TGTGCCAGCAGCTCAGCCCCCTCAACCACAGATACGCAGTATTTT
CASSSAPSTTDTQYF
>TRBD1|TRBV7-9|.|TRBJ2-2
TGTGCCAGCACCTCAACAGGGGCCGGGGAGCTGTTTTTT
CASTSTGAGELFF
>TRBD1|TRBV4-3|few|TRBJ2-3
TGCGCCAGCAGGCCGGGACAGGGGGCAGATACGCAGTATTTT
CASRPGQGADTQYF
>.|TRBV6-2/TRBV6-3|few|TRBJ1-1
TGTGCCAGCAGCGGGGACGGACTACTTGAAGCTTTCTTT
CASSGDGLLEAFF
>.|TRBV12-3/TRBV12-4|few|TRBJ1-2
TGTGCCAGCAGTTTAGTTGGTGGCGGCGGCTACACCTTC
CASSLVGGGGYTF
>.|TRBV7-9|.|TRBJ1-2
TGTGCCAGCAGCTTCGCCCGTGGGGGCGTAGGAGGCTACACCTTC
CASSFARGGVGGYTF
>.|TRBV7-9|few|TRBJ1-1
TGTGCCAGCAGCTCGACGCACGGGACTGAAGCTTTCTTT
CASSSTHGTEAFF
>.|TRBV7-2|.|TRBJ2-3
TGTGCCAGCAGCTTAGTACTCGTCACAGATACGCAGTATTTT
CASSLVLVTDTQYF
>TRBD1|TRBV12-5|.|TRBJ2-5
TGTGCTAGTGGTCGGGACAGGGTAGAGACCCAGTACTTC
CASGRDRVETQYF
>.|TRBV5-6|few|TRBJ2-7
TGTGCCAGCAGCGGAACGGAGGAGCAGTACTTC
CASSGTEEQYF
>TRBD2|TRBV5-4|.|TRBJ2-7
TGTGCCAGCAGCGGAGGGACTAGAGTTACCTACGAGCAGTACTTC
CASSGGTRVTYEQYF
>.|TRBV20-1|few|TRBJ2-2
TGCAGTGCCGCCGTGACAACTAACACCGGGGAGCTGTTTTTT
CSAAVTTNTGELFF
>.|TRBV4-3|.|TRBJ2-1
TGCGCCAGCAGCCAAGACGCCTCCCAGGGGCCCTACAATGAGCAGTTCTTC
CASSQDASQGPYNEQFF
>TRBD1|TRBV7-8|.|TRBJ2-1
TGTGCCAGCAGCTTATCGACAGGGGGAGGCGAGCAGTTCTTC
CASSLSTGGGEQFF
>TRBD1|TRBV28|few|TRBJ1-2
TGTGCCAGCAGTTTAGCCACAGGGGAGGGCTACACCTTC
CASSLATGEGYTF
>.|TRBV25-1|.|TRBJ1-1
TGTGCCAGCAGTCTGAGAAACAGTCAAGCTTTCTTT
CASSLRNSQAFF
>.|TRBV5-1|.|TRBJ1-2
TGCGCCAGCAGCCGGGATCGAGCGGGCTACACCTTC
CASSRDRAGYTF
>.|TRBV12-3/TRBV12-4|few|TRBJ1-3
TGTGCCAGCAGTGCGCAGGGATCCGGAAACACCATATATTTT
CASSAQGSGNTIYF